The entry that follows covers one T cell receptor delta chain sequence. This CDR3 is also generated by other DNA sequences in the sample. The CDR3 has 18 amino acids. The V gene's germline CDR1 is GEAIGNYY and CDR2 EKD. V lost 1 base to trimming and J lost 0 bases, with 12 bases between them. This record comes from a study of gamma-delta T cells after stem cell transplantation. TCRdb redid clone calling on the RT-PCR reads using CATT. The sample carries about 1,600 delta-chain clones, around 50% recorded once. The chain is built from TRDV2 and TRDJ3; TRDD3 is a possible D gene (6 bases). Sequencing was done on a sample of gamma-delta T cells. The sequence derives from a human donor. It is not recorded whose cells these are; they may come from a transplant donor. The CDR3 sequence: CACDTAGVSSWDTRQMFF. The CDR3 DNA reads TGTGCCTGTGACACGGCTGGGGTAAGCTCCTGGGACACCCGACAGATGTTTTTC.